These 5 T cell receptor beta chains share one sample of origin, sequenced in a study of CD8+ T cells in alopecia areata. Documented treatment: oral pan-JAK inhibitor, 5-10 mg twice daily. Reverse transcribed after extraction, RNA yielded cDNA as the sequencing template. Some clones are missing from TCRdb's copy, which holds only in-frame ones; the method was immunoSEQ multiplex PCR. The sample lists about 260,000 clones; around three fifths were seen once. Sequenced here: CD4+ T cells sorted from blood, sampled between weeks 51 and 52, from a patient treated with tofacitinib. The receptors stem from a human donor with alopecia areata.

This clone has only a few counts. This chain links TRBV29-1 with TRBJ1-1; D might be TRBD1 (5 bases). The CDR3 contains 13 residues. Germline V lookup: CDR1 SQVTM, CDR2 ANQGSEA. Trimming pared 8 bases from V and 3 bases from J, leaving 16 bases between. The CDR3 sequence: CSTRENEYTEAFF. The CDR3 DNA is TGCAGCACCAGGGAAAATGAATACACTGAAGCTTTCTTT.

This CDR3 is CSAGGQQETQYF. CDR3 DNA: TGCAGCGCCGGGGGCCAACAAGAGACCCAGTACTTC. The V and J genes are TRBV29-1 and TRBJ2-5; D could derive from TRBD1 or TRBD2 (6 bases each). The CDR3 length is 12 residues. From germline, CDR1 is SQVTM and CDR2 ANQGSEA. V lost 7 bases and J 2 bases, leaving 11 bases between the germline ends.

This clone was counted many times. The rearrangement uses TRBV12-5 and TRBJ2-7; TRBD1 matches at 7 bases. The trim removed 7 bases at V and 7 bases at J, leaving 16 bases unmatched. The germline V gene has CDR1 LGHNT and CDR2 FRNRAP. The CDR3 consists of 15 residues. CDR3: CASAQSTPRGKEQYF. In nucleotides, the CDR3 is TGTGCTAGTGCCCAGAGTACCCCCAGGGGGAAAGAGCAGTACTTC.

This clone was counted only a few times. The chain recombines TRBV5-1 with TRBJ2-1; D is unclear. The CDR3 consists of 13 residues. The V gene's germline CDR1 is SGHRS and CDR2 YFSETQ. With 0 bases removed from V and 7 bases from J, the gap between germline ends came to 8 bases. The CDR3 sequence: CASSLDRSNEQFF. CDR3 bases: TGCGCCAGCAGCTTGGACCGTTCAAATGAGCAGTTCTTC.

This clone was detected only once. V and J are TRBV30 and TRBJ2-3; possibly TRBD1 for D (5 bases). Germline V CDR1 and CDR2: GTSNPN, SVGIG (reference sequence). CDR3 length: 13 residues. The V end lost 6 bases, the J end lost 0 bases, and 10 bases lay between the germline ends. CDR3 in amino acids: CACTGSSTDTQYF. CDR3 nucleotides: TGTGCCTGTACAGGCTCTAGCACAGATACGCAGTATTTT.